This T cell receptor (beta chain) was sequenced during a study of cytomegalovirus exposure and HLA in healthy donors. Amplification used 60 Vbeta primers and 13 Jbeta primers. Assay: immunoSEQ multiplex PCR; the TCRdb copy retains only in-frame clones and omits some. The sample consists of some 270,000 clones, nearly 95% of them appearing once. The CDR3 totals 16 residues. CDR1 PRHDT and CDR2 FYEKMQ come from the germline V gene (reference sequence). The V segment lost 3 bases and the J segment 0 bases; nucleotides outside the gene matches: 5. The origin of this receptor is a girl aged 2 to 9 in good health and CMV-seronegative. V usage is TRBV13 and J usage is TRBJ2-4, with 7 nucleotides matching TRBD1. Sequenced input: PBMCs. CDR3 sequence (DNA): TGTGCCAGCAGCTTGGGACAGCAGCTAGCCAAAAACATTCAGTACTTC. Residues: CASSLGQQLAKNIQYF.